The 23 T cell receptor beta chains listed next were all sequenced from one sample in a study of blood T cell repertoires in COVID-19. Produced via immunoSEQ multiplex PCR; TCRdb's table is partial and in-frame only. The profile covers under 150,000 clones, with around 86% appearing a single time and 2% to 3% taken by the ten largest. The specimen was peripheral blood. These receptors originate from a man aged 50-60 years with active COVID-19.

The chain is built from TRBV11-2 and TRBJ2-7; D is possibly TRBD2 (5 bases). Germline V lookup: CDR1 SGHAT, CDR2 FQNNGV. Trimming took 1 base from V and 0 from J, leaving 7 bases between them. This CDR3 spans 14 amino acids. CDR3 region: CASSLAGSSYEQYF. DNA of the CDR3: TGTGCCAGCAGCTTAGCGGGGAGCTCCTACGAGCAGTACTTC.

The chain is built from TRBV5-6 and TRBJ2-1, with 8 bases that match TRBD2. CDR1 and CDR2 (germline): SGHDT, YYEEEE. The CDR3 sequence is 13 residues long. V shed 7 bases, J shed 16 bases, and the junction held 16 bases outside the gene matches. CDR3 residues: CASDRYMGLGSFF. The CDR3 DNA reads TGTGCCAGCGATAGATATATGGGACTAGGAAGTTTCTTC.

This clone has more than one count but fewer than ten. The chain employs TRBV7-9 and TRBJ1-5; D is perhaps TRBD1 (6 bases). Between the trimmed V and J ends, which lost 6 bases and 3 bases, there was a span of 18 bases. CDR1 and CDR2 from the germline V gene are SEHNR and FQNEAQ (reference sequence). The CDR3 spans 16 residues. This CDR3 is CASSPDRSAFNQPQHF. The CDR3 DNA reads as TGTGCCAGCAGTCCAGACAGGAGCGCATTCAATCAGCCCCAGCATTTT.

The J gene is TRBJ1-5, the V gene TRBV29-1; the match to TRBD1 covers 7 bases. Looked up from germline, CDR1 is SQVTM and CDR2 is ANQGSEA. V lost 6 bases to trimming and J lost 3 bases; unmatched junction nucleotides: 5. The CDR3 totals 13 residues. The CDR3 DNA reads TGCAGCGTGGATACAGGGGACAATCAGCCCCAGCATTTT. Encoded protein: CSVDTGDNQPQHF. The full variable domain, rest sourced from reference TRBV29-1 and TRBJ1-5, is SAVISQKPSRDICQRGTSLTIQCQVDSQVTMMFWYRQQPGQSLTLIATANQGSEATYESGFVIDKFPISRPNLTFSTLTVSNMSPEDSSIYLCSVDTGDNQPQHFGDGTRLSIL.

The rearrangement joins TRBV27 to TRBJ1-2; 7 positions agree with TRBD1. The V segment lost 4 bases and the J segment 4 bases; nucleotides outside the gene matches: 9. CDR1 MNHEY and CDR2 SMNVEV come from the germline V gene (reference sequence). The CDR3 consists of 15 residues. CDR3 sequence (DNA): TGTGCCAGCAGTTACCCGACAGGGTCGATCTATGGCTACACCTTC. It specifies CASSYPTGSIYGYTF.

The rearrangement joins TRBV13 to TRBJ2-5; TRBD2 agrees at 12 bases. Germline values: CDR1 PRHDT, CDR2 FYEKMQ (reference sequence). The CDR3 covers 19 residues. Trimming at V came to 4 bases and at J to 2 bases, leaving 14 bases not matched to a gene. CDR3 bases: TGTGCCAGCAGCTCCAAAGTCTCTAGCGGGGGGGCACTTCAAGAGACCCAGTACTTC. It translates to CASSSKVSSGGALQETQYF.

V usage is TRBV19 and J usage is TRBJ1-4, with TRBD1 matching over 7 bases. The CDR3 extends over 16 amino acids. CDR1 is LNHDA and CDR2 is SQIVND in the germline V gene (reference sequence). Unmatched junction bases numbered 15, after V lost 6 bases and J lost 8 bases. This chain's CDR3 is CASSLGGGPTGEKLFF. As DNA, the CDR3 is TGTGCCAGTAGCCTCGGAGGGGGGCCGACAGGGGAAAAACTGTTTTTT.

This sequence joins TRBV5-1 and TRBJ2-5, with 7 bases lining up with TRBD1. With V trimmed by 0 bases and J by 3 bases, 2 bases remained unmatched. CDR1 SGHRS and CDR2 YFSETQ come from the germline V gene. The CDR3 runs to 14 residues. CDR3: CASSLGGGKETQYF. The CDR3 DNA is TGCGCCAGCAGCTTGGGAGGGGGCAAAGAGACCCAGTACTTC.

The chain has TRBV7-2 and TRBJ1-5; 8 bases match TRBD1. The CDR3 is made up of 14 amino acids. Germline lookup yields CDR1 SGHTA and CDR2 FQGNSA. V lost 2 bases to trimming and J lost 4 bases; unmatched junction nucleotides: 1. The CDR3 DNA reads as TGTGCCAGCAGCTTAACAGGGGGAAATCAGCCCCAGCATTTT. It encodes CASSLTGGNQPQHF.

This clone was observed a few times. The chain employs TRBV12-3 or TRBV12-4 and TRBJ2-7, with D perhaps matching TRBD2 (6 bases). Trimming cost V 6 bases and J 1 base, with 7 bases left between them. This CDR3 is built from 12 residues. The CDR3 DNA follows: TGTGCCAGCAGGGGGGGTTCCTACGAGCAGTACTTC. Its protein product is CASRGGSYEQYF.

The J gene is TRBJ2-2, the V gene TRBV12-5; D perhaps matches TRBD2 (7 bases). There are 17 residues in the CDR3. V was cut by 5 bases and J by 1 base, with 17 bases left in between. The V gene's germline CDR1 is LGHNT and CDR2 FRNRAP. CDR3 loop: CASGPERGGKNTGELFF. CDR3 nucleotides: TGTGCTAGTGGTCCCGAGAGGGGGGGGAAGAACACCGGGGAGCTGTTTTTT.

CDR3 loop: CASSSPGGHYNEQFF. The CDR3 coding sequence is TGTGCCAGCAGCTCCCCGGGGGGGCACTACAATGAGCAGTTCTTC. The chain is built from TRBV7-9 and TRBJ2-1, with 8 bases lining up with TRBD2. The CDR3 runs to 15 residues. Per germline, CDR1 SEHNR and CDR2 FQNEAQ (reference sequence). V dropped 4 bases and J dropped 3; count of bases not matched to a gene: 5.

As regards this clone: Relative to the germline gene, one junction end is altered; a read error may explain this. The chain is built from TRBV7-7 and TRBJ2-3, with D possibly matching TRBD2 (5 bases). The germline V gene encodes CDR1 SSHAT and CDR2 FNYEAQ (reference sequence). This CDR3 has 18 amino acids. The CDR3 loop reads CASKRSRPKPPGSDTQYF. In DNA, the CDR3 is TGTGCTAGCAAAAGATCCCGACCCAAGCCACCGGGGTCAGATACGCAGTATTTT.

The CDR3 DNA sequence: TGCAGTGCCGCAGGGATTGAGCAGTACTTC. It codes for CSAAGIEQYF. J is TRBJ2-7 and V is TRBV20-1; maybe TRBD1 (5 bases). V was clipped by 6 bases and J by 7 bases, with 10 bases between them. This CDR3 comprises 10 residues. CDR1 is DFQATT and CDR2 is SNEGSKA in the germline V gene (reference sequence).

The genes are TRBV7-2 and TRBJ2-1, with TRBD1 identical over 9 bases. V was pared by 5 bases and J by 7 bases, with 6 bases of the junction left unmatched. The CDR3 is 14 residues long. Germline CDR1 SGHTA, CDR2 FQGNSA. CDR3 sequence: CASSMGQGLNEQFF. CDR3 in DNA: TGTGCCAGCAGCATGGGACAGGGACTAAATGAGCAGTTCTTC.

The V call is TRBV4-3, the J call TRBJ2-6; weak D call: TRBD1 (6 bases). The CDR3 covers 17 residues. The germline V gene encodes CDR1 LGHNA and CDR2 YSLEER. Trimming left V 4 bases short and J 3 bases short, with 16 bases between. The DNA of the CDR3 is TGCGCCAGCAGCCCAGACCTCGCAGGGGTTGGGGCCAACGTCCTGACTTTC. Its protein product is CASSPDLAGVGANVLTF.

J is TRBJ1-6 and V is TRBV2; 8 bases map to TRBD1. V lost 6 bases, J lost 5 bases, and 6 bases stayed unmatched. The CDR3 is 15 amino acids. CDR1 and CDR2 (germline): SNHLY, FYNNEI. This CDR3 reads CASRDRATNNSPLHF. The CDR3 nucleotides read TGTGCCAGCAGGGACAGGGCAACCAATAATTCACCCCTCCACTTT.

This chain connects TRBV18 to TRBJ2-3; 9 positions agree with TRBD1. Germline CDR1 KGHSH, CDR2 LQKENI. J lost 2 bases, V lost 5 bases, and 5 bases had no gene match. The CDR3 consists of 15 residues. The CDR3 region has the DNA TGTGCCAGCTCAGATGGGACAGGGCACACAGATACGCAGTATTTT. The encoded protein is CASSDGTGHTDTQYF.

CDR3 loop: CASSQDHRGVNTEAFF. The CDR3 nucleotides are TGTGCCAGCAGCCAAGACCACCGGGGTGTGAACACTGAAGCTTTCTTT. V is TRBV3-1 (or the pseudogene TRBV3-2) and J is TRBJ1-1; unclear D gene. Trimming stripped 0 bases from V and 0 bases from J, with 11 bases between. The CDR3 is made up of 16 amino acids. The germline CDR1 and CDR2 sequences are LGHDT and YNNKEL (reference sequence).

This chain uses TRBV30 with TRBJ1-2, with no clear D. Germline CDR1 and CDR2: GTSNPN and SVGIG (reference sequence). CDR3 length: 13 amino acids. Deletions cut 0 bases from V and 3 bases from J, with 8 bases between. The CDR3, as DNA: TGTGCCTGGAGTGTACGGGGTGACTATGGCTACACCTTC. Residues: CAWSVRGDYGYTF.

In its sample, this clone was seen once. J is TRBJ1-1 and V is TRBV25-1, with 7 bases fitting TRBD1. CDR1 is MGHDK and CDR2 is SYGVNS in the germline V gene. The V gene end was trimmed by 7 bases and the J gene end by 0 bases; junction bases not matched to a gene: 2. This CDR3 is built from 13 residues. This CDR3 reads CASMGQLNTEAFF. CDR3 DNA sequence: TGTGCCAGCATGGGACAGCTGAACACTGAAGCTTTCTTT.

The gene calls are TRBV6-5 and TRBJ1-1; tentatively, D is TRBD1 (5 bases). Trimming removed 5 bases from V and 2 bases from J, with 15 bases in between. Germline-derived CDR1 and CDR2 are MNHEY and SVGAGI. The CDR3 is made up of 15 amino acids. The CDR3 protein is CASSPWGGANTEAFF. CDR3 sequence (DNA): TGTGCCAGCAGTCCCTGGGGAGGGGCTAACACTGAAGCTTTCTTT.

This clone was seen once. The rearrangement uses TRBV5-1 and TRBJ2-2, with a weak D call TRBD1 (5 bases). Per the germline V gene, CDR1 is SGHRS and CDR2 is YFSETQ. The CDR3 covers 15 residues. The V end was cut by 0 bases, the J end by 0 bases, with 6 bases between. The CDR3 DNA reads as TGCGCCAGCAGCTTGGGGGGCTCGAACACCGGGGAGCTGTTTTTT. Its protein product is CASSLGGSNTGELFF.